This is a list of T cell receptor beta chains from one sample in a study of response to subunit inactivated influenza vaccine. From the RT-PCR reads, TCRdb called clonotypes with MiXCR, one entry per CDR3 protein. This table has fewer than 250,000 distinct CDR3 sequences, roughly 14% appearing once. The sequences come from CD8+ T cells sorted from PBMCs, collected 4 to 6 days after vaccination. These TCRs come from a man aged 45-65 years who received an inactivated influenza vaccine. CDR3s include the opening cysteine and the closing phenylalanine or tryptophan. Fields, in order: D gene, clone size, J gene, V gene, CDR3 DNA, CDR3 protein. The D gene is left open where the match is weak. Not every row has a clone size; where given, it reads once, few, many or a size class.

- many TRBJ2-7 TRBV7-8 TGTGCCAGCAGCTTAACGGAGCAGTACTTC CASSLTEQYF
- few TRBJ1-1 TRBV29-1 TGCAGCGTGCGAGATGGGGTGGGTTTGTACACTGAAGCTTTCTTT CSVRDGVGLYTEAFF
TRBD1 few TRBJ1-6 TRBV27 TGTGCCAGCAGTTTATTGGACAGGGGGTCCCTCCACTTT CASSLLDRGSLHF
TRBD2 - TRBJ2-3 TRBV7-9 TGTGCCGGCAGCTTCCTCCGGGAGGTTGGAGATACGCAGTATTTT CAGSFLREVGDTQYF
- - TRBJ2-5 TRBV20-1 TGCAGTGCTAGACACGGGATACTACACTATCTTCAGGAGACCCAGTACTTC CSARHGILHYLQETQYF
- few TRBJ2-2 TRBV6-2/TRBV6-3 TGTGCCAGCAGCCAGATGGCCACCGGGGAGCTGTTTTTT CASSQMATGELFF
- many TRBJ1-5 TRBV2 TGTGCCAGCAGTGAGAACGGGTATAGCAATCAGCCCCAGCATTTT CASSENGYSNQPQHF
- many TRBJ2-7 TRBV29-1 TGCAGCGTTGAAGTTGCGAACTACGAGCAGTACTTC CSVEVANYEQYF
TRBD2 - TRBJ2-1 TRBV12-5 TGTGCTAGTGGTTTGGGAGGGACTAGGGATGAGCAGTTCTTC CASGLGGTRDEQFF
- few TRBJ2-2 TRBV2 TGTGCCAGCATTAGGGACGGGAACACCGGGGAGCTGTTTTTT CASIRDGNTGELFF
TRBD2 few TRBJ2-5 TRBV27 TGTGCCAGCAGTTTTATAGGCGGGAGCATGAGGGAGACCCAGTACTTC CASSFIGGSMRETQYF
- many TRBJ2-7 TRBV12-3/TRBV12-4 TGTGCCAGCAGTTCCGGACAGTTCTTCGTCTTC CASSSGQFFVF
- few TRBJ2-7 TRBV20-1 TGCAGTGCTAGAGACGTGTTTCTGACTTCATACGAGCAGTACTTC CSARDVFLTSYEQYF
TRBD2 - TRBJ2-3 TRBV20-1 TGCAGTGCTAGAGATACACTAGCGGGCACCACAGATACGCAGTATTTT CSARDTLAGTTDTQYF
TRBD2 few TRBJ2-7 TRBV9 TGTGCCAGCAGCGATGGGAGGGTCGAGCAGTACTTC CASSDGRVEQYF
- - TRBJ2-2 TRBV11-2 TGTGCCAGCAGCTTAGACTTCACCGGGGAGCTGTTTTTT CASSLDFTGELFF
- - TRBJ2-1 TRBV20-1 TGCAGTGCTAGTAACGGCGGGAACTCCTACAATGAGCAGTTCTTC CSASNGGNSYNEQFF
TRBD1 - TRBJ1-2 TRBV12-3/TRBV12-4 TGTGCCAGCAGTTTTATCAGGGGGCGGGGCTATGGCTACACCTTC CASSFIRGRGYGYTF
TRBD2 few TRBJ2-5 TRBV6-2/TRBV6-3 TGTGCCAGCAGTTACTCGAACCCGGGACTAGCGGGAGAGACCCAGTACTTC CASSYSNPGLAGETQYF
TRBD1 - TRBJ2-1 TRBV15 TGTGCCACCAGCGTACCCGGGACAGGTTTTCTCGATGAGCAGTTCTTC CATSVPGTGFLDEQFF
TRBD2 few TRBJ2-3 TRBV27 TGTGCCAGCAGTTTAGGGACTACATTTAGCACAGATACGCAGTATTTT CASSLGTTFSTDTQYF
- many TRBJ2-2 TRBV11-2 TGTGCCAGCAGCACAAACACCGGGGAGCTGTTTTTT CASSTNTGELFF
TRBD2 many TRBJ2-1 TRBV20-1 TGCAGTGCTAGAGTACTAGCGGGGGGTTACAATGAGCAGTTCTTC CSARVLAGGYNEQFF
- few TRBJ2-2 TRBV9 TGTGCCAGCAGCGGAAGCTTACCCCTGAACGGGGAGCTGTTTTTT CASSGSLPLNGELFF
- - TRBJ1-1 TRBV29-1 TGCAGCGTTACCCCGACAGGGAACACTGAAGCTTTCTTT CSVTPTGNTEAFF
TRBD2 many TRBJ2-3 TRBV27 TGTGCCAGCAGTTTATTGGGGCGGGGGGGCACAGATACGCAGTATTTT CASSLLGRGGTDTQYF
- - TRBJ2-2 TRBV9 TGTGCCAGCAGCGTAGAGGAGTCGGGTGTTCACGGGGAGCTGTTTTTT CASSVEESGVHGELFF
- many TRBJ2-7 TRBV4-2 TGTGCCAGCAGCCAAGATAGCCGCGAGCAGTACTTC CASSQDSREQYF
- - TRBJ2-3 TRBV9 TGTGCCAGCAGCGTAGGGACGCTAGATACGCAGTATTTT CASSVGTLDTQYF
TRBD2 few TRBJ2-2 TRBV3-1 TGTGCCAGCTCCAGGGCCGGACTAGCGGGGATAACAGCGGCCGGGGAGCTGTTTTTT CASSRAGLAGITAAGELFF
TRBD2 many TRBJ2-1 TRBV11-2 TGTGCCAGCAGCTATGGGGTTCCTAGCGGGGGGGATGGGTTCTTC CASSYGVPSGGDGFF
- - TRBJ2-3 TRBV7-3 TGTGCCAGCAGCTCGGTCGTGGGGACAGATACGCAGTATTTT CASSSVVGTDTQYF
- once TRBJ2-3 TRBV9 TGTGCCAGCACCACAAGGGGCCACCCCACAGATACGCAGTATTTT CASTTRGHPTDTQYF
TRBD1 - TRBJ2-3 TRBV20-1 TGCAGTGCTCCTCGGGACAGGGGGCTCGCAGATACGCAGTATTTT CSAPRDRGLADTQYF
TRBD1 few TRBJ2-7 TRBV19 TGTGCCAGTAGTATCGGGACAGGGATGGCCTACGAGCAGTACTTC CASSIGTGMAYEQYF
- - TRBJ2-5 TRBV7-9 TGTGCCAGCAGCTTTACAGGAGAGACCCAGTACTTC CASSFTGETQYF
- once TRBJ2-7 TRBV20-1 TGCAGTGCTAGAGGTGGACACCTAGCCTACGAGCAGTACTTC CSARGGHLAYEQYF
- few TRBJ2-2 TRBV7-8 TGTGCCAGCAGCTTAGTGGTGGGGGCGAACACCGGGGAGCTGTTTTTT CASSLVVGANTGELFF
TRBD1 few TRBJ2-7 TRBV29-1 TGCAGCGTTCTGGGTCCCGGACAGGGTGGGAACGAGCAGTACTTC CSVLGPGQGGNEQYF
TRBD1 few TRBJ2-1 TRBV12-3/TRBV12-4 TGTGCCAGCAGCCCCGGGACAGGGTTTTTTGGTGAGCAGTTCTTC CASSPGTGFFGEQFF
TRBD2 large TRBJ2-3 TRBV4-2 TGTGCCAGCAGCCGCCCCCCCAGCGGGAGGGCCAGGGATACGCAGTATTTT CASSRPPSGRARDTQYF